This record concerns one TCR beta chain sequence. The entry originates in a study of blood T cell repertoires in COVID-19. The overall study: Sample material is recorded as cDNA or gDNA derived from T cells, B-cell-depleted T cells, or PBMCs.

Germline V CDR1 and CDR2: SNHLY, FYNNEI. V shed 4 bases and J 4 bases; nucleotides not matched to a gene: 6. The CDR3 contains 14 residues. As handled by the study authors: How many nucleated cells were present was estimated from reference gene primer amplification. Method: immunoSEQ multiplex PCR; TCRdb's copy keeps in-frame clones and lacks some. The V and J calls and clone size are taken from that table; D and trimming were inferred from the DNA. The sample contains 30,000 to 40,000 clones, less than 95% of which appear only once. What was sequenced was peripheral blood. This receptor was identified in an elderly man with acute or convalescent COVID-19. The rearrangement uses TRBV2 and TRBJ1-2; 7 bases line up with TRBD1. The CDR3, as DNA: TGTGCCAGCAGTGGTCAGGGGGATATCTATGGCTACACCTTC. Encoded protein: CASSGQGDIYGYTF.